This is a list of T cell receptor beta chains from one sample in a study of blood T cell repertoires in COVID-19. Sequencing was performed with immunoSEQ multiplex PCR; in TCRdb, only in-frame clones are kept and a portion is missing. This sample yields over 90,000 clones, of which approximately 84% are seen a single time; around 10% belongs to the top ten. Sequencing input: peripheral blood. These TCRs come from a man between 35 and 55 years old with active or convalescent COVID-19. The CDR3 runs from the conserved cysteine through the conserved F or W. Clone size appears in some rows only: once, few, many, or a class for an expanded clone.

TRBJ1-2 - TRBV5-6 CASSRGSYGYTF
TRBJ1-4 once TRBV15 CATNSRTNEKLFF
TRBJ2-3 - TRBV5-4 CASSLGAGTSGGASTDTQYF
TRBJ2-7 few TRBV10-1 CASSESGDRGAYEQYF
TRBJ2-3 few TRBV4-3 CASSRISGGGTDTQYF
TRBJ2-5 - TRBV4-1 CASSQGGHQETQYF
TRBJ2-2 - TRBV7-9 CASSQTTQNTGELFF
TRBJ1-4 - TRBV16 CASTHRWPTNEKLFF
TRBJ2-5 - TRBV5-4 CASSTQGRDQETQYF
TRBJ2-5 few TRBV10-1 CASSAGWRETQYF
TRBJ2-1 - TRBV5-1 CASSSFSSDNEQFF
TRBJ1-1 - TRBV5-6 CASSLVDRPNTEAFF
TRBJ2-1 - TRBV4-2 CASSPTGGTDNEQFF
TRBJ2-3 - TRBV25-1 CASGGGTDTQYF
TRBJ2-7 once TRBV20-1 CSASSGYEQYF
TRBJ2-3 - TRBV9 CASSVVSGGATDTQYF
TRBJ1-1 - TRBV5-1 CASSLIGQGAEAFF
TRBJ1-5 few TRBV19 CASKLRHIGTGSNQPQHF
TRBJ2-1 few TRBV5-1 CASSLVPSGGTNEQFF
TRBJ2-1 - TRBV5-6 CASSRGTGHEQFF
TRBJ1-5 few TRBV7-9 CASSLDEGQPQHF
TRBJ2-7 - TRBV5-6 CASSLGRVAYEQYF
TRBJ2-2 - TRBV5-1 CASSFGTGVTNTGELFF
TRBJ1-4 - TRBV6-6 CASTRTGRVTNEKLFF
TRBJ1-5 - TRBV14 CASSQADPGQLQPQHF
TRBJ2-5 once TRBV19 CASSGLSQETQYF
TRBJ1-6 - TRBV6-5 CASRRDREWSPLHF
TRBJ1-2 - TRBV9 CASSTGQGRSYGYTF
TRBJ2-7 - TRBV4-2 CASSAQPLYEQYF
TRBJ2-1 - TRBV4-3 CASSQEEDSSYNEQFF
TRBJ2-7 - TRBV6-1 CASSESPTGGSYEQYF
TRBJ2-3 - TRBV7-2 CASTVSSGLAGSKDTQYF
TRBJ2-5 once TRBV7-2 CASSYHPGQGTQYF
TRBJ2-2 few TRBV2 CASSTRTGGTGELFF
TRBJ1-1 - TRBV9 CASSNGQGTEAFF
TRBJ2-7 - TRBV7-2 CASSLNAGRGEQYF
TRBJ2-1 - TRBV6-1 CASSDTGSSYNEQFF
TRBJ1-5 - TRBV27 CASRYKSNQPQHF
TRBJ1-6 once TRBV25-1 CASSESGQGYSPLHF
TRBJ1-5 - TRBV6-6 CASSYSAGGREPQHF
TRBJ1-5 - TRBV6-1 CASSEDRGAQPQHF
TRBJ2-7 - TRBV21-1 CASSRKPGAGFSSSYEQYF
TRBJ1-4 - TRBV29-1 CSVLDRVTNEKLFF
TRBJ1-2 - TRBV6-1 CASSEEIGYYGYTF
TRBJ2-7 - TRBV5-1 CASSLEGQGVPYEQYF
TRBJ2-5 - TRBV7-2 CASSLGDTTSGTQYF
TRBJ2-1 few TRBV24-1 CATSDLKTGQGSNEQFF
TRBJ2-3 - TRBV2 CASGGQGGTDTQYF
TRBJ2-2 few TRBV7-2 CASSRGGNTGELFF
TRBJ1-3 - TRBV11-2 CAWSSLNTIYF
TRBJ2-2 - TRBV5-8 CASSGGTGSANTGELFF
TRBJ2-2 few TRBV9 CASSPRRGNTGELFF
TRBJ2-5 - TRBV5-5 CASSSGQGETQYF
TRBJ2-1 - TRBV19 CASSSGTGYYNEQFF
TRBJ1-4 - TRBV10-1 CASSEGRFNEKLFF
TRBJ2-1 few TRBV30 CAWWRATPYNEQFF
TRBJ1-4 - TRBV5-4 CASSPQAIPEKLFF
TRBJ1-6 - TRBV14 CASSQQAVSPLHF
TRBJ2-3 few TRBV10-3 CATTGTEKDTQYF
TRBJ2-3 - TRBV10-1 CASCPGLHGNTDTQYF